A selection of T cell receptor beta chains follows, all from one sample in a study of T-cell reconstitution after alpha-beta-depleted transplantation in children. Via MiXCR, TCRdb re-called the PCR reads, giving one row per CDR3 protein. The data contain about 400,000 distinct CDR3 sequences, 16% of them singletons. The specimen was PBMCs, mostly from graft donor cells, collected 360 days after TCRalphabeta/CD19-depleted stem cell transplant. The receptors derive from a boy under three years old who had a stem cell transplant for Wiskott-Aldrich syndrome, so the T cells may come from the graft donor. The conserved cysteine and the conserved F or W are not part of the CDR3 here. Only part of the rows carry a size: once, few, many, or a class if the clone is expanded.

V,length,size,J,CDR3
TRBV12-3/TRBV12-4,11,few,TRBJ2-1,ASSLTANNEQF
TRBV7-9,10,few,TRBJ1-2,ASSRTLGGYT
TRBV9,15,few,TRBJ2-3,ASSQIIGPPLTDTQY
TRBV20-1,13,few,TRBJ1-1,SVLRSGGLNTEAF
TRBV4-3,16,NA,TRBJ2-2,ASSQAPTSGRATGELF
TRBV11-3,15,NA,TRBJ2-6,ASSPGQGIAGANVLT
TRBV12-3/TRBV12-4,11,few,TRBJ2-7,ASRSPWGYEQY
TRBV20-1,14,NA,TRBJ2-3,SARARTVSGTDTQY
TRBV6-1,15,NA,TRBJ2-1,ASSALTSLPSYNEQF
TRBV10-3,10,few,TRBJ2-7,AISENSYEQY
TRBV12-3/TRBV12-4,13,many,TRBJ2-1,ASSPPRRLFNEQF
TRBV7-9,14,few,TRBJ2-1,ASRQMGAGGSGEQF
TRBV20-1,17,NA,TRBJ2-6,SARKGQGAPYSGANVLT
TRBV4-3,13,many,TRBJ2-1,ASSQDRSNYNEQF
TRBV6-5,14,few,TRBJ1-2,ASSPIAAKANYGYT
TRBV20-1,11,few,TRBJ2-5,SARDWGKETQY
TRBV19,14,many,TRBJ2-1,ASTVTSGGDFGEQF
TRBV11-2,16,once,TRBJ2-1,ASSPTGTSGTSYNEQF
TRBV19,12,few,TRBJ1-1,ASSLTGSSTEAF
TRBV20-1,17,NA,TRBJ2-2,SAPSGGYSLNANTGELF
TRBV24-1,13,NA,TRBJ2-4,ATSDPAEAKNIQY
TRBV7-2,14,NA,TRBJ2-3,ASSYSGRSSTDTQY
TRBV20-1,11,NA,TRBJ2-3,SAKWLAGDTQY
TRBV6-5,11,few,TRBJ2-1,ASSYSDYNEQF
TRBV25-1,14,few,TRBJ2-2,ASSESGTGNTGELF
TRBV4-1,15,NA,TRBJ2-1,ASSSGTSSRLGGEQF
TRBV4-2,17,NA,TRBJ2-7,ASSQESDSGRPNAYEQY
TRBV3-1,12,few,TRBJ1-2,ASSQLGGNYGYT
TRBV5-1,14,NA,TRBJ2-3,ASSWSGTSRTDTQY
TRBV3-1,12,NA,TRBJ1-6,ASSLTGGSSPLH
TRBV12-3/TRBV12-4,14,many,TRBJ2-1,ASSLAGGSSYNEQF
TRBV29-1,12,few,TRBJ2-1,SVRRVGPGNEQF
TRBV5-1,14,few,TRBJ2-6,ASSSATGTGANVLT
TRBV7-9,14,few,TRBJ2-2,ASSNRDRTNTGELF
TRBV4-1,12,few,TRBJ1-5,ASSHGDRPQPQH
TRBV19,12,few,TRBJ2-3,ASSPGPYTDTQY